The rows below give T cell receptor beta chains drawn from one sample of a study of blood T cell repertoires in COVID-19. Clones were sequenced by immunoSEQ multiplex PCR, and TCRdb holds only the in-frame ones, with some missing. Among some 160,000 clones listed, roughly 80% were seen once. The source material was peripheral blood. All receptors derive from a man between 65 and 85 years old with active or convalescent COVID-19. Both conserved end residues are part of each CDR3. D genes are given only for firm matches. Size values are once, few and many counts, or a class for expanded clones, and some rows have none.

D	length	V	size	J	CDR3	DNA
NA	17	TRBV21-1	NA	TRBJ2-3	CASSKKDGRGRPDTQYF	TGTGCCAGCAGCAAAAAGGACGGTAGGGGGCGCCCAGATACGCAGTATTTT
NA	16	TRBV7-9	NA	TRBJ2-1	CASSLGPGGTNNEQFF	TGTGCCAGCAGCTTAGGTCCCGGGGGTACTAACAATGAGCAGTTCTTC
NA	16	TRBV6-5	NA	TRBJ1-6	CASSYSREGLNSPLHF	TGTGCCAGCAGTTACTCGAGGGAGGGCCTAAATTCACCCCTCCACTTT
NA	13	TRBV19	NA	TRBJ2-7	CASRSWAGVEQYF	TGTGCCAGTAGATCCTGGGCAGGTGTCGAGCAGTACTTC
NA	12	TRBV12-3/TRBV12-4	once	TRBJ1-1	CASSTGSTEAFF	TGTGCCAGCAGTACAGGGAGTACTGAAGCTTTCTTT
NA	14	TRBV6-1	NA	TRBJ1-5	CASSEASLDQPQHF	TGTGCCAGCAGTGAAGCCAGTCTGGATCAGCCCCAGCATTTT
NA	15	TRBV6-4	NA	TRBJ2-1	CASSTRQGGHNEQFF	TGTGCCAGCAGCACAAGACAGGGAGGACACAATGAGCAGTTCTTC
NA	15	TRBV29-1	NA	TRBJ1-2	CSVEDPLGGIAGYTF	TGCAGCGTTGAAGATCCCCTAGGTGGAATTGCCGGCTACACCTTC
NA	13	TRBV28	NA	TRBJ2-5	CASSLPPRETQYF	TGTGCCAGCAGTTTACCCCCCCGGGAGACCCAGTACTTC
NA	15	TRBV5-5	NA	TRBJ2-7	CASRWGVATSYEQYF	TGTGCCAGCAGGTGGGGAGTAGCGACCTCCTACGAGCAGTACTTC
NA	17	TRBV27	NA	TRBJ2-3	CASSLPGSPRSTDTQYF	TGTGCCAGCAGTCTTCCCGGGTCCCCCAGAAGCACAGATACGCAGTATTTT
NA	14	TRBV5-1	NA	TRBJ2-7	CASSLGQSSYEQYF	TGCGCCAGCAGCTTAGGACAAAGCTCCTACGAGCAGTACTTC
TRBD1	16	TRBV7-6	NA	TRBJ2-7	CASSLARGTGTYEQYF	TGTGCCAGCAGCTTAGCGAGGGGGACAGGCACCTACGAGCAGTACTTC
NA	13	TRBV13	NA	TRBJ1-3	CASSLRSGNTIYF	TGTGCCAGCAGCTTAAGGAGTGGAAACACCATATATTTT
TRBD1	17	TRBV14	NA	TRBJ1-5	CASSQDGTGLSNQPQHF	TGTGCCAGCAGCCAAGACGGGACAGGCCTTAGCAATCAGCCCCAGCATTTT
NA	15	TRBV5-4	NA	TRBJ2-3	CASSPGLRGTDTQYF	TGTGCCAGCAGCCCCGGACTGAGGGGCACAGATACGCAGTATTTT
NA	15	TRBV19	NA	TRBJ2-7	CASSIKGYRVLEQYF	TGTGCCAGTAGTATAAAAGGATACAGGGTCCTCGAGCAGTACTTC